Listed here is a single T cell receptor (beta chain). The antigen remains undetermined. The record originates from a study of cytomegalovirus exposure and HLA in healthy donors. Study outcomes and limitations: Subsequent analysis revealed that first-cohort TCR clusters tended to co-occur in the 130 or so validation repertoires.

Germline CDR1 reads MDHEN; CDR2 reads SYDVKM. The CDR3 extends over 16 amino acids. V was shortened by 3 bases and J by 4 bases, with 16 bases between the two germline ends. TCRdb keeps only in-frame clones here, not all; method: immunoSEQ multiplex PCR. The top ten hold under 0.85% of the sample, which has roughly 350,000 clones, 80% to 90% seen once. V usage is TRBV28 and J usage is TRBJ2-1; TRBD2 is a possible D gene (6 bases). This sequence was found in a woman younger than 35 in good health and CMV-seronegative. Sequenced input: PBMCs. The CDR3 DNA is TGTGCCAGCAGTTTCGTATCCCGGGAGTGGTACAATGAGCAGTTCTTC. Translation: CASSFVSREWYNEQFF.